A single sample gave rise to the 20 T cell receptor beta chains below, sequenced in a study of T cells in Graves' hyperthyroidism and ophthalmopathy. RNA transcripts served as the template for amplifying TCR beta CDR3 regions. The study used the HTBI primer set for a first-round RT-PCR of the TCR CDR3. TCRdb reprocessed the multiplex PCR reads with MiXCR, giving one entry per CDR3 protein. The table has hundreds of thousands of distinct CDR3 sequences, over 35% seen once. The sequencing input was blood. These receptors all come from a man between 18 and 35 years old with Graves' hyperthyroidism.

DNA for the CDR3: TGTGCCAGCAGCTTAGTCCGGGGACAGAGAAACTATGGCTACACCTTC. It is translated as CASSLVRGQRNYGYTF. V usage is TRBV7-9 and J usage is TRBJ1-2; TRBD1 matches 7 bases. The trim removed 1 base at V and 2 bases at J, leaving 7 bases unmatched. The germline gives CDR1 SEHNR, CDR2 FQNEAQ (reference sequence). The CDR3 is made up of 16 amino acids.

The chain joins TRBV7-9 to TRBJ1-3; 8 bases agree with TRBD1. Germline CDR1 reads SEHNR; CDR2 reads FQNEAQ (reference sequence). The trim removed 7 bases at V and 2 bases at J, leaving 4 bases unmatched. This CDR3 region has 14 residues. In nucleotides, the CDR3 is TGTGCCAGCACCTCGGACAGGGCTGGAAACACCATATATTTT. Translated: CASTSDRAGNTIYF.

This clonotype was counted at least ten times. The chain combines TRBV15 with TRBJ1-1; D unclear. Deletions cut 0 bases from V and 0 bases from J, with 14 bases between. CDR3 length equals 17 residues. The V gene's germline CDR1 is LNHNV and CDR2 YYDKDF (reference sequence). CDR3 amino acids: CATSRDQWSAVNTEAFF. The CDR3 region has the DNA TGTGCCACCAGCAGAGATCAATGGTCCGCCGTGAACACTGAAGCTTTCTTT.

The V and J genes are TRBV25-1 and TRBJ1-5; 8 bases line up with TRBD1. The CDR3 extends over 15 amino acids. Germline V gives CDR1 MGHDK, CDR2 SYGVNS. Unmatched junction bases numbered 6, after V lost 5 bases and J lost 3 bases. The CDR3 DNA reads TGTGCCAGCAGTCCTCGGACAGGGATCAATCAGCCCCAGCATTTT. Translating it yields CASSPRTGINQPQHF.

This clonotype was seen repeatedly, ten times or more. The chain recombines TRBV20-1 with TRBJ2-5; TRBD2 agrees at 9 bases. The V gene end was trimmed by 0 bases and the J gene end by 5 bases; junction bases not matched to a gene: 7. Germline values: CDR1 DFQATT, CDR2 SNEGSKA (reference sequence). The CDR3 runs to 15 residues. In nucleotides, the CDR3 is TGCAGTGCTAGAGATAGGGCCAGCGGGGGGGAGACCCAGTACTTC. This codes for CSARDRASGGETQYF.

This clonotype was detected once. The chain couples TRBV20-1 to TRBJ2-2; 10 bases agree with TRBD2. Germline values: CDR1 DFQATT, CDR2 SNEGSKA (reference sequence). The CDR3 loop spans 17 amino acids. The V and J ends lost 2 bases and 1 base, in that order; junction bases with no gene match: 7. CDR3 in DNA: TGCAGTGCTAGATCCCTAGCGGGAGAGGGGAACACCGGGGAGCTGTTTTTT. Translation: CSARSLAGEGNTGELFF.

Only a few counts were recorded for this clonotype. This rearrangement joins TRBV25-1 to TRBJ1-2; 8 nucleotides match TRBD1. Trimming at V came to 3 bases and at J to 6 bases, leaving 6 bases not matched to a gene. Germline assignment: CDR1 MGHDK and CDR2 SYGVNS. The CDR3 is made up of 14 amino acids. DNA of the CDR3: TGTGCCAGCAGTGACTCCGGACAGGGTGATGGCTACACCTTC. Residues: CASSDSGQGDGYTF.

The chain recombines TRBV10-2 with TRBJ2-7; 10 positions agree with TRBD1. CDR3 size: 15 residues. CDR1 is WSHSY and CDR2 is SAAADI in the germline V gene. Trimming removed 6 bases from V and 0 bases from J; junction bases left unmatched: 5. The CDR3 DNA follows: TGCGCCAGCAGGGGGACAGGGGTTATCTCCTACGAGCAGTACTTC. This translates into CASRGTGVISYEQYF.

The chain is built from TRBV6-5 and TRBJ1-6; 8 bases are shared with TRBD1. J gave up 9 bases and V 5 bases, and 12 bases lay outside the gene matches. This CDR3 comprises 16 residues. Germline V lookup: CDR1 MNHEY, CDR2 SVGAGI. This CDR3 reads CASSEKLDRALSPLHF. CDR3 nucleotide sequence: TGTGCCAGCAGTGAGAAACTGGACAGGGCCCTTTCACCCCTCCACTTT.

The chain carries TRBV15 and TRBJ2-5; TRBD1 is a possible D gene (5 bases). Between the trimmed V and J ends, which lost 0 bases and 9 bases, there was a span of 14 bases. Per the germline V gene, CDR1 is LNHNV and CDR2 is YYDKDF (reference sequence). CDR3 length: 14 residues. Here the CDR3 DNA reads TGTGCCACCAGCAGAGAACAGGAACTTCAGCCCCAGTACTTC. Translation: CATSREQELQPQYF.

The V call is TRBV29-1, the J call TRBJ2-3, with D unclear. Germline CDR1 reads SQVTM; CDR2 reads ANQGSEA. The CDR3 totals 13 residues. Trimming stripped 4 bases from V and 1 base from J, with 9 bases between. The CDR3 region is CSVGEPGTDTQYF. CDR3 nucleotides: TGCAGCGTTGGCGAACCGGGCACAGATACGCAGTATTTT.

The CDR3 reads CASSFGGLRTEAFF. In nucleotides, the CDR3 is TGTGCCAGCAGCTTCGGGGGGCTGAGGACTGAAGCTTTCTTT. V and J are TRBV7-9 and TRBJ1-1; D is possibly TRBD1 (6 bases). Germline V lookup: CDR1 SEHNR, CDR2 FQNEAQ (reference sequence). This CDR3 spans 14 amino acids. Trimming removed 3 bases at V and 5 bases at J, with 13 bases between.

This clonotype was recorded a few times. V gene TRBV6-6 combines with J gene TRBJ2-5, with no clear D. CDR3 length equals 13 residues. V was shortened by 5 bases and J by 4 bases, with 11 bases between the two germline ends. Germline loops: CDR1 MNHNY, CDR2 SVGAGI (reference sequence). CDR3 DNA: TGTGCCAGCAGTGATGGGCCGGGAGAGACCCAGTACTTC. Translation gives CASSDGPGETQYF.

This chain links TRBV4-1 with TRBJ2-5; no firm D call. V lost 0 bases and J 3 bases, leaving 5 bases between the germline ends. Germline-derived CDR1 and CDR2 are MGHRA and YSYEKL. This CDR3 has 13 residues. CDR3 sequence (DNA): TGCGCCAGCAGCCAAGACAACGAAGAGACCCAGTACTTC. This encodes CASSQDNEETQYF.

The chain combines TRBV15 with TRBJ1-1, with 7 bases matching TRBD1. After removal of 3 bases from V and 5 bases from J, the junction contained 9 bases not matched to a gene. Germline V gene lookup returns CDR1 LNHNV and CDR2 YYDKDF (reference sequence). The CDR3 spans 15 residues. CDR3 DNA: TGTGCCACCAGCAGGGCCCCGGGACAGAGAACTGAAGCTTTCTTT. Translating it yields CATSRAPGQRTEAFF.

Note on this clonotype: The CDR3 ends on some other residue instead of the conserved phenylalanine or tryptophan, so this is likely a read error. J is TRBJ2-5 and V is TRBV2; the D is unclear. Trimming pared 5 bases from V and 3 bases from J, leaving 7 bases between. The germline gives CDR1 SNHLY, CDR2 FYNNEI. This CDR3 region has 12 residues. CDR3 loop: CASSYPEETQYL. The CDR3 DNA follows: TGTGCCAGCAGTTACCCGGAAGAGACCCAGTACCTC.

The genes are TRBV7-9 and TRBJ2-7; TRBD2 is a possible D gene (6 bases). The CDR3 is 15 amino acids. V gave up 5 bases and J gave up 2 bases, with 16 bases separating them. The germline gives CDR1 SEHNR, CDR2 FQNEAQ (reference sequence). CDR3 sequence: CASSGAGRGAYEQYF. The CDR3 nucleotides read TGTGCCAGCAGCGGGGCGGGACGTGGGGCCTACGAGCAGTACTTC.

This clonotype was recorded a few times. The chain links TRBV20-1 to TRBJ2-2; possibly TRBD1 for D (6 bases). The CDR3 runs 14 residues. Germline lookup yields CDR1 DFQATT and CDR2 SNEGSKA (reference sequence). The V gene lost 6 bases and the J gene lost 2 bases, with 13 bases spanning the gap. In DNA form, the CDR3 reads TGCAGTGCCCGGGACAACTTTAACACCGGGGAGCTGTTTTTT. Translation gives CSARDNFNTGELFF.

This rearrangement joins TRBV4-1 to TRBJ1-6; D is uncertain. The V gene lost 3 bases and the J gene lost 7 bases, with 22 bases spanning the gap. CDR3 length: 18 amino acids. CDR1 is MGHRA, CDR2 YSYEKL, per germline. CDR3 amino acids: CASSHGSLTGLENSPLHF. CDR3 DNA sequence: TGCGCCAGCAGCCACGGATCCTTGACGGGTCTCGAGAATTCACCCCTCCACTTT.

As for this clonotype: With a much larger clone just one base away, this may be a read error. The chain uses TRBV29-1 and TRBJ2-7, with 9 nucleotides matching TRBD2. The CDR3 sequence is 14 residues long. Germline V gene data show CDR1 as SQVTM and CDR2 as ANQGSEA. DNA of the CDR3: TGCAGCGCTCAGACTAGCGGAAACTCCTCCGAGCAGTACTTC. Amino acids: CSAQTSGNSSEQYF.